This paragraph reports one T cell receptor (beta chain). This CDR3 has 15 amino acids. The V gene's germline CDR1 is MDHEN and CDR2 SYDVKM. V gave up 6 bases and J gave up 2 bases; unmatched junction bases: 6. This sample was taken from a study of blood T cell repertoires in COVID-19. Study details: Sites in the United States, Italy and Spain provided acute and convalescent COVID-19 samples. In each case, the material was cDNA or gDNA derived from T cells, B-cell-depleted T cells, or PBMCs.

TCRdb's table, derived via immunoSEQ multiplex PCR, lists solely in-frame clones and lacks some. The table lists 250,000 or so clones, about four fifths of them singletons. V and J are TRBV28 and TRBJ1-2; 10 bases line up with TRBD1. The origin of this receptor is a woman aged 18-29 years with acute or convalescent COVID-19. The specimen sequenced was peripheral blood. CDR3 sequence reads: CASSPTGGGNYGYTF. In nucleotides, the CDR3 is TGTGCCAGCAGCCCGACAGGGGGCGGAAACTATGGCTACACCTTC.